Below are 3 T cell receptor beta chains sequenced from a single sample in a study of shared clonotypes between healthy human individuals. TCRdb's table, derived via immunoSEQ multiplex PCR, lists solely in-frame clones and lacks some. In the table there are about 1.1 million clones, about 80% of which are singletons. Sequenced sample: memory CD4+ T cells from PBMCs. Subset noted: CD45RA-negative fraction. Every receptor here comes from a man between 18 and 29 years old in good health. Some clones in this sample may be carry-over from other donors' samples.

CDR3 bases: TGTGCCAGCAGCGAAGGAGGGGTGACTAATGAAAAACTGTTTTTT. Translating gives CASSEGGVTNEKLFF. J is TRBJ1-4 and V is TRBV25-1; the D gene is possibly TRBD1 (5 bases). The CDR3 consists of 15 residues. From germline, CDR1 is MGHDK and CDR2 SYGVNS. V lost 6 bases, J lost 2 bases, and 13 bases lay in between.

This clone came up a few times. The V and J genes are TRBV30 and TRBJ2-3; D possibly matches TRBD1 or TRBD2 (5 bases each). Trimming cost V 5 bases and J 1 base, with 16 bases left between them. There are 15 residues in the CDR3. Germline V CDR1 and CDR2: GTSNPN, SVGIG (reference sequence). The CDR3 loop is CAWRWDGLGTDTQYF. The CDR3 region has the DNA TGTGCCTGGCGATGGGACGGGCTTGGCACAGATACGCAGTATTTT.

The rearrangement links TRBV7-8 to TRBJ1-1, with 7 bases matching TRBD1. Germline CDR1 reads SGHVS; CDR2 reads FQNEAQ. Unmatched junction bases numbered 4, after V lost 5 bases and J lost 1 base. The CDR3 contains 14 residues. For the CDR3, the DNA is TGTGCCAGCAGCGCGCAGGGGGGGAACACTGAAGCTTTCTTT. Translating it yields CASSAQGGNTEAFF.